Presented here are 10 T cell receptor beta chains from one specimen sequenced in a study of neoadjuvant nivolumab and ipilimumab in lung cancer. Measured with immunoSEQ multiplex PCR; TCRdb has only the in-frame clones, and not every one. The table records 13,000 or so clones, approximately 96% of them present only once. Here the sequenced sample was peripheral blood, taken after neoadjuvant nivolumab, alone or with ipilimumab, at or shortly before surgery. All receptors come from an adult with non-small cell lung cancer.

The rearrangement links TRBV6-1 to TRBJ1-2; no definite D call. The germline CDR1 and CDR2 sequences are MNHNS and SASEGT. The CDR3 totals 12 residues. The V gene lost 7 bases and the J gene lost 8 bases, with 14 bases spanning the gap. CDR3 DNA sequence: TGTGCCAGCACCACAGCGGGGATCGGCTACACCTTC. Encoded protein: CASTTAGIGYTF.

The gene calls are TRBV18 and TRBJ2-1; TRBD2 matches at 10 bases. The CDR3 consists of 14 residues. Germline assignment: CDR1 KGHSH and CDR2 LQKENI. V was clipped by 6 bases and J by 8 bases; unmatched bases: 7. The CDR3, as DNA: TGTGCCAGCTCCCGAGCGGGAGGGTTCGATGAGCAGTTCTTC. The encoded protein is CASSRAGGFDEQFF. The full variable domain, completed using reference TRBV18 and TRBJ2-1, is NAGVMQNPRHLVRRRGQEARLRCSPMKGHSHVYWYRQLPEEGLKFMVYLQKENIIDESGMPKERFSAEFPKEGPSILRIQQVVRGDSAAYFCASSRAGGFDEQFFGPGTRLTVL.

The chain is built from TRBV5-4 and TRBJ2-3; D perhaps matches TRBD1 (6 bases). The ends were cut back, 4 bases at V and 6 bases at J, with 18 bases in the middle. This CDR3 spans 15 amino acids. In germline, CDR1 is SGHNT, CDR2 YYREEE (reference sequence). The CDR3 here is CASSLRQQGFDTQYF. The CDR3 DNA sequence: TGTGCCAGCAGCCTGCGGCAACAGGGATTCGATACGCAGTATTTT. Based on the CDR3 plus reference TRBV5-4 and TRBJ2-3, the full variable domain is ETGVTQSPTHLIKTRGQQVTLRCSSQSGHNTVSWYQQALGQGPQFIFQYYREEENGRGNFPPRFSGLQFPNYSSELNVNALELDDSALYLCASSLRQQGFDTQYFGPGTRLTVL.

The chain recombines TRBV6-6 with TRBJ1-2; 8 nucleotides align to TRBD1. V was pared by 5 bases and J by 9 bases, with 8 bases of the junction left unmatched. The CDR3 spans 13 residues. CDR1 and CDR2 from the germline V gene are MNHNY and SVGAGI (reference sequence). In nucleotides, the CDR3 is TGTGCCAGCAGTCCCGGACAGGGTTGGAGCTACACCTTC. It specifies CASSPGQGWSYTF.

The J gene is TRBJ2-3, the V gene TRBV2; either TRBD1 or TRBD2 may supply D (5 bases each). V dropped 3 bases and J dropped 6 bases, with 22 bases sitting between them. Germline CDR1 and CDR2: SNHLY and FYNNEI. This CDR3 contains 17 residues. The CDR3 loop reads CASSEGGASSHGDTQYF. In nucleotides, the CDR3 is TGTGCCAGCAGTGAGGGTGGGGCTTCTAGCCACGGGGATACGCAGTATTTT.

In DNA form, the CDR3 reads TGTGCCAGCAGTGAATTAGAGAGCGGGTACGAGCAGTACTTC. This codes for CASSELESGYEQYF. The rearrangement uses TRBV2 and TRBJ2-7; a weak D match, TRBD2 (6 bases). V shed 2 bases and J shed 4 bases, with 12 bases lying between them. Germline CDR1 SNHLY, CDR2 FYNNEI. This CDR3 is 14 amino acids long.

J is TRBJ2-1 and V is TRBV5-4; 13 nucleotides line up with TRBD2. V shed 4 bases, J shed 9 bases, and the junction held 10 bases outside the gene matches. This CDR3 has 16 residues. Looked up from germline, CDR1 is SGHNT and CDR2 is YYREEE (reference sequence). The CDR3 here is CASSGGTSGILAEQFF. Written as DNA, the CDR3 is TGTGCCAGCAGCGGAGGGACTAGCGGGATATTGGCTGAGCAGTTCTTC.

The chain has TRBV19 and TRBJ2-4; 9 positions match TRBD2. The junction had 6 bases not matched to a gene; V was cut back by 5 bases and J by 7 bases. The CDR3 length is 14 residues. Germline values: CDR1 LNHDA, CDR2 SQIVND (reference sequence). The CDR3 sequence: CASSPGGRGNIQYF. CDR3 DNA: TGTGCCAGTAGTCCCGGCGGGAGGGGGAACATTCAGTACTTC.

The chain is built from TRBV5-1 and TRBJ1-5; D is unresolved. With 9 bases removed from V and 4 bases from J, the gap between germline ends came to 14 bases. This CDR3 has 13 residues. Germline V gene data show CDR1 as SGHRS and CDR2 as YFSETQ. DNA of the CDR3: TGCGCCACCACGGCGGGGAGGAATCAGCCCCAGCATTTT. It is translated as CATTAGRNQPQHF.

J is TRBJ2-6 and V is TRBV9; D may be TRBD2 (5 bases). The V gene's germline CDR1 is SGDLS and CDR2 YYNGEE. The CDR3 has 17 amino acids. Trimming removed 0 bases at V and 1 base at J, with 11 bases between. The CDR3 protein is CASSVGEGESGANVLTF. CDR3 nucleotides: TGTGCCAGCAGCGTAGGAGAGGGAGAGTCTGGGGCCAACGTCCTGACTTTC.